One and the same sample provided the 5 T cell receptor beta chains below, sequenced in a study of a mutant IDH1 vaccine in newly diagnosed glioma. Sequenced by immunoSEQ multiplex PCR; TCRdb stores in-frame clones only, minus some. The repertoire holds around 40,000 clones, with over 80% as singletons. These receptors' antigens are unknown. Specified time point: week 11, during vaccination. The study gave 300 ug of mutant IDH1 20-mer peptide per vaccine dose, with topical imiquimod. This specimen consisted of PBMCs, obtained from a glioma patient whose treatment included an IDH1 peptide vaccine. These receptors were obtained from a man aged 40-50 years with glioma.

In DNA, the CDR3 is TGCGCCAGCAGCTTCGAGGGGATAGGAGAAGCTTTCTTT. Its protein is CASSFEGIGEAFF. The genes are TRBV5-1 and TRBJ1-1; TRBD1 might be the D (5 bases). The CDR3 sequence is 13 residues long. Per the germline V gene, CDR1 is SGHRS and CDR2 is YFSETQ. V was trimmed by 2 bases and J by 8 bases, leaving 13 bases between them.

This chain joins TRBV5-1 and TRBJ2-7, with 9 bases fitting TRBD1. CDR1 is SGHRS and CDR2 is YFSETQ in the germline V gene. The CDR3 contains 15 residues. The J segment lost 2 bases and the V segment lost 2 bases, leaving 5 bases of the junction unmatched. CDR3 nucleotides: TGCGCCAGCAGCTTTCCGGGACAGGGACCCTACGAGCAGTACTTC. It specifies CASSFPGQGPYEQYF. The full variable domain, in which reference TRBV5-1 and TRBJ2-7 provide the parts outside the CDR3, is KAGVTQTPRYLIKTRGQQVTLSCSPISGHRSVSWYQQTPGQGLQFLFEYFSETQRNKGNFPGRFSGRQFSNSRSEMNVSTLELGDSALYLCASSFPGQGPYEQYFGPGTRLTVT.

V gene TRBV7-9 combines with J gene TRBJ1-2, with a possible D match to TRBD1 (6 bases). Trimming shortened V by 1 base and J by 6 bases, and 12 bases separated the two germline ends. The CDR3 length is 14 residues. In germline, CDR1 is SEHNR, CDR2 FQNEAQ (reference sequence). CDR3 nucleotides: TGTGCCAGCAGCTTAGATGGGGGCTCGGATGGCTACACCTTC. Translated, it gives CASSLDGGSDGYTF.

The V and J genes are TRBV7-2 and TRBJ2-2; D remains ambiguous. Per the germline V gene, CDR1 is SGHTA and CDR2 is FQGNSA. V shed 1 base and J shed 0 bases, with 6 bases lying between them. The length of the CDR3 is 15 residues. CDR3 in amino acids: CASSLVGPNTGELFF. The CDR3 coding sequence is TGTGCCAGCAGCTTAGTAGGGCCGAACACCGGGGAGCTGTTTTTT. The whole variable domain, filled in from reference TRBV7-2 and TRBJ2-2, reads GAGVSQSPSNKVTEKGKDVELRCDPISGHTALYWYRQSLGQGLEFLIYFQGNSAPDKSGLPSDRFSAERTGGSVSTLTIQRTQQEDSAVYLCASSLVGPNTGELFFGEGSRLTVL.

V gene TRBV27 combines with J gene TRBJ1-2; D may be TRBD1 (5 bases). Germline V lookup: CDR1 MNHEY, CDR2 SMNVEV (reference sequence). The CDR3 contains 13 residues. Trimming took 1 base from V and 4 from J, leaving 7 bases between them. This CDR3 is CASSLLGTYGYTF. DNA for the CDR3: TGTGCCAGCAGTTTATTGGGGACCTATGGCTACACCTTC.